This TCR beta chain was identified in a study of T cells in Graves' hyperthyroidism and ophthalmopathy. The germline V gene encodes CDR1 MDHEN and CDR2 SYDVKM. CDR3 length: 14 amino acids. Trimming took 4 bases from V and 10 from J; bases not matched to a gene: 7. The sample, blood from the first hyperthyroidism diagnosis, precedes any ophthalmopathy symptoms. Amplification of TCR beta CDR3 regions was performed using RNA transcripts as template. The TCR CDR3 first-round RT-PCR relied on the HTBI primer set. One entry per CDR3 protein results from TCRdb running MiXCR on the multiplex PCR reads. There are a few hundred thousand distinct CDR3 sequences in the sample; 15% to 19% occur only once, and about 30% lies in the top ten. As to this clonotype: A much more abundant neighbour one base away suggests this may be a read error.

This clonotype was obtained from a woman aged 18 to 35 with Graves' hyperthyroidism that later progressed to Graves' ophthalmopathy. V gene TRBV28 combines with J gene TRBJ2-1, with 10 bases matching TRBD1. Sequenced input: blood. The DNA of the CDR3 is TGTGCCAGCAGTTCTGACAGGGGGCAAGGGGAGCAGTTCTTC. Protein sequence: CASSSDRGQGEQFF.